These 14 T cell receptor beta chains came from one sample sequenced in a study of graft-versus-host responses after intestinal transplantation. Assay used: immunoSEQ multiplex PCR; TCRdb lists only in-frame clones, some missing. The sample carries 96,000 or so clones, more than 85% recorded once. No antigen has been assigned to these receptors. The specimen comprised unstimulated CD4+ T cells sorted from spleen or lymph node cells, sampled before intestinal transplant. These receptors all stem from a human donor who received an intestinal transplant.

The CDR3 coding sequence is TGTGCCACCAGCCGGTCCATCGGGCTAGCGGGGGACAATGAGCAGTTCTTC. As protein: CATSRSIGLAGDNEQFF. The chain has TRBV15 and TRBJ2-1, with 10 bases lining up with TRBD2. Trimming took 5 bases from V and 5 from J; bases not matched to a gene: 12. Germline CDR1 and CDR2: LNHNV and YYDKDF (reference sequence). The CDR3 runs to 17 residues.

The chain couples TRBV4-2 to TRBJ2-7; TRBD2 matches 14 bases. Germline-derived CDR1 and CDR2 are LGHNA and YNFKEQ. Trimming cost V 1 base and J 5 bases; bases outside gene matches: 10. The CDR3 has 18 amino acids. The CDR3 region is CASSQATTSGRADDEQYF. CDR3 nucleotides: TGTGCCAGCAGCCAAGCCACGACTAGCGGGAGGGCCGATGACGAGCAGTACTTC.

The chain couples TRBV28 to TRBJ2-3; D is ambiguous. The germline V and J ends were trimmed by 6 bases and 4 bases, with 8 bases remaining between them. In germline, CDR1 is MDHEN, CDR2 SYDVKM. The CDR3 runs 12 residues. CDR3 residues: CASSPGADTQYF. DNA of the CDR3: TGTGCCAGCAGCCCCGGAGCAGATACGCAGTATTTT. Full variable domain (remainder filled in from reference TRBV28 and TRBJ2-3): DVKVTQSSRYLVKRTGEKVFLECVQDMDHENMFWYRQDPGLGLRLIYFSYDVKMKEKGDIPEGYSVSREKKERFSLILESASTNQTSMYLCASSPGADTQYFGPGTRLTVL.

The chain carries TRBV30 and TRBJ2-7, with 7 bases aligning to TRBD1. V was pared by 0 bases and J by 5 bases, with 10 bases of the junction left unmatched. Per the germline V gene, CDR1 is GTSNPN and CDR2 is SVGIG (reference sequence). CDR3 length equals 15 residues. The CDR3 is CAWSVPRYRGDEQYF. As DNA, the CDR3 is TGTGCCTGGAGTGTGCCCCGGTACAGGGGAGACGAGCAGTACTTC. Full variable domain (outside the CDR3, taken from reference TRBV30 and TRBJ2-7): SQTIHQWPATLVQPVGSPLSLECTVEGTSNPNLYWYRQAAGRGLQLLFYSVGIGQISSEVPQNLSASRPQDRQFILSSKKLLLSDSGFYLCAWSVPRYRGDEQYFGPGTRLTVT.

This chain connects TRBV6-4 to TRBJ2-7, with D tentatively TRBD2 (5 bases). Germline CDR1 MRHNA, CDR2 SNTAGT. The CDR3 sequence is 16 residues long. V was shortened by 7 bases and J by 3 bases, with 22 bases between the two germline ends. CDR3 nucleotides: TGTGCCAGCACTAAGACCGGGATACAAACAGACTACGAGCAGTACTTC. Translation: CASTKTGIQTDYEQYF.

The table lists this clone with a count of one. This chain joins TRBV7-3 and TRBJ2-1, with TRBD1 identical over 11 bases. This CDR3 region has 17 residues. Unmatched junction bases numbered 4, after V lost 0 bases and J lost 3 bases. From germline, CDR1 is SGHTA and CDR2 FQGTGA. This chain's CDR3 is CASSLTGGTGGYNEQFF. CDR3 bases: TGTGCCAGCAGCTTAACGGGAGGGACAGGGGGCTACAATGAGCAGTTCTTC.

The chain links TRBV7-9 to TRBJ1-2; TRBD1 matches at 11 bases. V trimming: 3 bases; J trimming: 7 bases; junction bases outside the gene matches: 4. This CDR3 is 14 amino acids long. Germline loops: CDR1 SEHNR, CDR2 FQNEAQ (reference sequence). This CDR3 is CASSLDRGRSGYTF. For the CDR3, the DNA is TGTGCCAGCAGCTTGGACAGGGGGCGAAGTGGCTACACCTTC.

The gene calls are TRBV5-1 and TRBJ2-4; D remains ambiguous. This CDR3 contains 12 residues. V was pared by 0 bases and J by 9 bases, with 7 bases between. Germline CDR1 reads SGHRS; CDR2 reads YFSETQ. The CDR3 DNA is TGCGCCAGCAGCTTGGCCGGCGGCATTCAGTACTTC. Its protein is CASSLAGGIQYF.

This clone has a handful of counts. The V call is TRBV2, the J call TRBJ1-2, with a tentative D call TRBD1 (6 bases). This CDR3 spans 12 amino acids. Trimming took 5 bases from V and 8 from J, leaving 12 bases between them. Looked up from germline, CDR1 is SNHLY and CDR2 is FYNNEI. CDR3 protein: CASSLQGSGYTF. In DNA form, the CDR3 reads TGTGCCAGCAGTTTACAGGGAAGCGGCTACACCTTC.

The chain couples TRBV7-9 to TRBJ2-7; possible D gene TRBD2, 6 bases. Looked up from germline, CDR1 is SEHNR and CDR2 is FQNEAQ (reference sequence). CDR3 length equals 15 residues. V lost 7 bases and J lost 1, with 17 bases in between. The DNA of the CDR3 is TGTGCCAGCACCCGGGGGTACGGTGGATCCTACGAGCAGTACTTC. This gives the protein CASTRGYGGSYEQYF.

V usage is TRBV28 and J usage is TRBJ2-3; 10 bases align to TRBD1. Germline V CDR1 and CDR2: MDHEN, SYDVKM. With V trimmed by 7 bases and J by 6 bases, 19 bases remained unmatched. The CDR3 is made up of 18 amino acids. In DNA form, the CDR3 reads TGTGCCAGCAATCTTCCCCGGCCGGGACAGGGGTATCGGGATACGCAGTATTTT. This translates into CASNLPRPGQGYRDTQYF.

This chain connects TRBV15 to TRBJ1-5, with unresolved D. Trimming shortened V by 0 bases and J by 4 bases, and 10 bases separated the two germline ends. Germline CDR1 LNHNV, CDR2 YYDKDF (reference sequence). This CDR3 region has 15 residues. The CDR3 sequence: CATSRDRKENQPQHF. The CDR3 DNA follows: TGTGCCACCAGCAGAGACAGGAAAGAAAATCAGCCCCAGCATTTT.

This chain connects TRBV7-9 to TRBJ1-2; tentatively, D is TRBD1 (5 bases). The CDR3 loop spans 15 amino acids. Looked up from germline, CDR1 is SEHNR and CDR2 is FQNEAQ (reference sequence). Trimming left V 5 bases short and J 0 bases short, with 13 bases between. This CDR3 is CASSPDPGSNYGYTF. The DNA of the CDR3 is TGTGCCAGCAGCCCAGATCCAGGGTCTAACTATGGCTACACCTTC.

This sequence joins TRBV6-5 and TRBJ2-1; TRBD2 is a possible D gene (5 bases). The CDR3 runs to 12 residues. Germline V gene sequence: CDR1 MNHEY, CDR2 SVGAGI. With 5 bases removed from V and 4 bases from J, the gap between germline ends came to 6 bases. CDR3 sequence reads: CASSRTYNEQFF. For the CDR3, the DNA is TGTGCCAGCAGTCGGACTTACAATGAGCAGTTCTTC.